The 17 T cell receptor beta chains below were found in one sample sequenced in a study of cytomegalovirus exposure and HLA in healthy donors. The PCR was carried out with 60 Vbeta primers and 13 Jbeta primers. This table comes from immunoSEQ multiplex PCR, and its TCRdb copy is limited to in-frame clones, with some not included. The data show 93,000 or so clones, 76% seen once. The specimen sequenced was PBMCs. These receptors were obtained from a woman under 30 in good health and CMV-seropositive.

The CDR3 region is CASSAGGAGDSYEQYF. In DNA form, the CDR3 reads TGCGCCAGCAGTGCCGGCGGGGCGGGAGACTCCTACGAGCAGTACTTC. The V call is TRBV5-1, the J call TRBJ2-7; TRBD2 agrees at 7 bases. CDR1 SGHRS and CDR2 YFSETQ come from the germline V gene. The CDR3 totals 16 residues. V trimming: 5 bases; J trimming: 0 bases; junction bases outside the gene matches: 11.

The V and J genes are TRBV11-1 and TRBJ2-5; the D gene is possibly TRBD2 (6 bases). The CDR3 spans 13 residues. Trimming took off 7 bases at V and 0 bases at J, with 9 bases between the two ends. Germline CDR1 SGHAT, CDR2 FQDESV (reference sequence). The CDR3 sequence is CASTRGYQETQYF. The CDR3 bases are TGTGCCAGCACCCGGGGGTACCAAGAGACCCAGTACTTC.

V usage is TRBV27 and J usage is TRBJ1-4; tentative D call: TRBD1 (5 bases). The V end lost 6 bases, the J end lost 7 bases, and 24 bases lay between the germline ends. Germline CDR1 and CDR2: MNHEY and SMNVEV (reference sequence). The CDR3 length is 17 residues. CDR3 sequence reads: CASSLRGSWGFVEKLFF. CDR3 sequence (DNA): TGTGCCAGCAGCCTTAGGGGTTCATGGGGATTTGTTGAAAAACTGTTTTTT.

This clone was recorded only once. This sequence joins TRBV9 and TRBJ2-2, with TRBD1 matching over 11 bases. Trimming cost V 4 bases and J 0 bases; bases outside gene matches: 8. There are 18 residues in the CDR3. Germline V gives CDR1 SGDLS, CDR2 YYNGEE. The CDR3: CASSRRTGGFSNTGELFF. DNA for the CDR3: TGTGCCAGCAGCCGAAGGACAGGGGGCTTCTCGAACACCGGGGAGCTGTTTTTT. The entire variable domain, with the rest obtained from reference TRBV9 and TRBJ2-2, is as follows: DSGVTQTPKHLITATGQRVTLRCSPRSGDLSVYWYQQSLDQGLQFLIQYYNGEERAKGNILERFSAQQFPDLHSELNLSSLELGDSALYFCASSRRTGGFSNTGELFFGEGSRLTVL.

The rearrangement joins TRBV7-2 to TRBJ2-2, with D possibly TRBD2 on 6 matching bases. Germline CDR1 SGHTA, CDR2 FQGNSA. The CDR3 extends over 15 amino acids. The V end lost 5 bases, the J end lost 6 bases, and 16 bases lay between the germline ends. This chain's CDR3 is CASSASGTLSGELFF. CDR3 nucleotides: TGTGCCAGCAGCGCCTCCGGGACTCTTTCCGGGGAGCTGTTTTTT.

The chain is built from TRBV6-6 and TRBJ1-5, with D perhaps TRBD1 (6 bases). Trimming took 2 bases from V and 4 from J, leaving 15 bases between them. Germline CDR1 MNHNY, CDR2 SVGAGI (reference sequence). The length of the CDR3 is 16 residues. The CDR3 region has the DNA TGTGCCAGCAGTTACATTGGGGGGGCGCAAAATCAGCCCCAGCATTTT. Amino acids: CASSYIGGAQNQPQHF.

In its sample, this clone was seen a few times. This sequence joins TRBV7-8 and TRBJ1-3, with 7 bases aligning to TRBD1. Trimming took 2 bases from V and 3 from J; bases not matched to a gene: 10. CDR1 is SGHVS, CDR2 FQNEAQ, per germline. The CDR3 loop spans 17 amino acids. The CDR3 DNA follows: TGTGCCAGCAGCTTACGAGAGCGACAGGGTAGTGGAAACACCATATATTTT. It specifies CASSLRERQGSGNTIYF.

This clone occurred once. The V call is TRBV30, the J call TRBJ2-7, with 8 bases aligning to TRBD1. J gave up 2 bases and V 2 bases, and 2 bases lay outside the gene matches. CDR3 length: 13 residues. Germline V gives CDR1 GTSNPN, CDR2 SVGIG (reference sequence). CDR3 region: CAWSPRGPYEQYF. As DNA, the CDR3 is TGTGCCTGGAGTCCCAGGGGGCCCTACGAGCAGTACTTC.

V and J are TRBV27 and TRBJ1-2; D call uncertain. The germline gives CDR1 MNHEY, CDR2 SMNVEV (reference sequence). V lost 6 bases and J lost 4, with 21 bases in between. The CDR3 consists of 16 residues. The CDR3 bases are TGTGCCAGCAGGCCACCCCGAGAAGTTTCTATCTATGGCTACACCTTC. Encoded protein: CASRPPREVSIYGYTF.

This clone was seen only once. The chain links TRBV10-1 to TRBJ1-1; TRBD1 aligns across 7 bases. Germline lookup yields CDR1 WNHNN and CDR2 SYGVQD (reference sequence). V lost 4 bases, J lost 8 bases, and 13 bases stayed unmatched. This CDR3 contains 15 residues. The CDR3 DNA sequence: TGCGCCAGCAGTGCTAATACAGGGGTAGAGATCGAAGCTTTCTTT. This translates into CASSANTGVEIEAFF.

The chain recombines TRBV4-1 with TRBJ1-6, with 7 nucleotides matching TRBD1. There are 17 residues in the CDR3. The germline V gene has CDR1 MGHRA and CDR2 YSYEKL. V lost 1 base, J lost 6 bases, and 9 bases stayed unmatched. CDR3 loop: CASSQVPRQGPNSPLHF. CDR3 sequence (DNA): TGCGCCAGCAGCCAAGTCCCCAGACAGGGACCTAATTCACCCCTCCACTTT.

The chain joins TRBV5-1 to TRBJ1-6; 9 bases agree with TRBD1. The junction had 3 bases not matched to a gene; V was cut back by 4 bases and J by 7 bases. The CDR3 has 14 residues. CDR1 and CDR2 (germline): SGHRS, YFSETQ. The CDR3 region has the DNA TGCGCCAGCAGCCTCGACAGGGGGAATTCACCCCTCCACTTT. Its protein product is CASSLDRGNSPLHF.

The rearrangement uses TRBV5-4 and TRBJ1-2; D perhaps matches TRBD1 (5 bases). CDR1 is SGHNT and CDR2 is YYREEE in the germline V gene (reference sequence). Trimming took 2 bases from V and 5 from J, leaving 10 bases between them. The CDR3 totals 13 residues. This CDR3 is CASSFWGRYGYTF. As DNA, the CDR3 is TGTGCCAGCAGCTTTTGGGGGAGGTATGGCTACACCTTC.

This sequence joins TRBV7-3 and TRBJ2-3; 10 nucleotides line up with TRBD2. CDR1 and CDR2 (germline): SGHTA, FQGTGA. This CDR3 is built from 18 residues. After removal of 4 bases from V and 3 bases from J, the junction contained 13 bases not matched to a gene. The CDR3 DNA reads as TGTGCCAGCAGCTCCGGAAGCGGGAGGGCCAAGTTAACAGATACGCAGTATTTT. Translated: CASSSGSGRAKLTDTQYF.

The J gene is TRBJ2-7, the V gene TRBV7-9; tentatively, D is TRBD1 (6 bases). There are 15 residues in the CDR3. From germline, CDR1 is SEHNR and CDR2 FQNEAQ (reference sequence). V lost 5 bases and J 2 bases, leaving 16 bases between the germline ends. The CDR3 sequence is CASSHRDTKPYEQYF. CDR3 bases: TGTGCCAGCAGCCACCGGGACACGAAACCCTACGAGCAGTACTTC.

This rearrangement joins TRBV5-6 to TRBJ1-1; D gene uncertain. The CDR3 is made up of 15 amino acids. The germline V gene encodes CDR1 SGHDT and CDR2 YYEEEE. Trimming took 5 bases from V and 0 from J, leaving 14 bases between them. The CDR3 DNA is TGTGCCAGCAGTAGGAGGCTGTTAATGAACACTGAAGCTTTCTTT. Protein sequence: CASSRRLLMNTEAFF.

This clone showed up just a few times. The rearrangement joins TRBV7-9 to TRBJ2-1; 9 bases map to TRBD1. Trimming removed 5 bases from V and 5 bases from J; junction bases left unmatched: 7. The CDR3 runs 15 residues. Germline V gives CDR1 SEHNR, CDR2 FQNEAQ (reference sequence). The CDR3, as DNA: TGTGCCAGCAGCCTTACAGGGGGCGCTGACAATGAGCAGTTCTTC. Its translation: CASSLTGGADNEQFF.